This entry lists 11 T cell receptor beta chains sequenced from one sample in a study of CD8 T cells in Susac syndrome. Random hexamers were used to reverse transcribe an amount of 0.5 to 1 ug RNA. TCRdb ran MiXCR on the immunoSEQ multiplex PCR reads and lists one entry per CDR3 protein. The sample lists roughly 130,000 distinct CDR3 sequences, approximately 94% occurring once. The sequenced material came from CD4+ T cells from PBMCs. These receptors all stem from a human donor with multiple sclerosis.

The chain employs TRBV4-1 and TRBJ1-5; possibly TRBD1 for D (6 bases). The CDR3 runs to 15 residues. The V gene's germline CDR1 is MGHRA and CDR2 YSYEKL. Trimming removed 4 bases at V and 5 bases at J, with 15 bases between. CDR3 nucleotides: TGCGCCAGCAGCCGACTACAGGGATTTGATCAGCCCCAGCATTTT. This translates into CASSRLQGFDQPQHF.

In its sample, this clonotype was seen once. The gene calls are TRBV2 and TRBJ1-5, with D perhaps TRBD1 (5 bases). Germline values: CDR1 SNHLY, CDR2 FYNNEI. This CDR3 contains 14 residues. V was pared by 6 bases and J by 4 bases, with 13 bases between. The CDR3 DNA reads TGTGCCAGCAGCGCCAGACAGCAAAATCAGCCCCAGCATTTT. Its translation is CASSARQQNQPQHF.

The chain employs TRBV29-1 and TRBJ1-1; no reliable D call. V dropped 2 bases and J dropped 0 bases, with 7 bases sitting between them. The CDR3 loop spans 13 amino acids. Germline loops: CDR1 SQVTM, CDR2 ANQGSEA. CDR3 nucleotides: TGCAGCGTTGAACGGGCGATGAACACTGAAGCTTTCTTT. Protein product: CSVERAMNTEAFF. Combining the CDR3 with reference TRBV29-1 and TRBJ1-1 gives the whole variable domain SAVISQKPSRDICQRGTSLTIQCQVDSQVTMMFWYRQQPGQSLTLIATANQGSEATYESGFVIDKFPISRPNLTFSTLTVSNMSPEDSSIYLCSVERAMNTEAFFGQGTRLTVV.

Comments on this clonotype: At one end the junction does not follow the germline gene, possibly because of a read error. The CDR3 sequence: CAGSFRDGNTEAFF. The CDR3 DNA reads TGTGCCGGCAGCTTCCGGGACGGGAACACTGAAGCTTTCTTT. The V call is TRBV3-1, the J call TRBJ1-1, with D maybe TRBD1 (5 bases). There are 14 residues in the CDR3. CDR1 is LGHDT, CDR2 YNNKEL, per germline (reference sequence).

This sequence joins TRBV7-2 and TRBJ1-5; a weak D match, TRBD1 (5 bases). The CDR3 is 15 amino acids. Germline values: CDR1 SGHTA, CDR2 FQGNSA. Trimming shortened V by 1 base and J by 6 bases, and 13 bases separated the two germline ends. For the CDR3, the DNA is TGTGCCAGCAGCTTAGAGACAGCCGAGGCTCAGCCCCAGCATTTT. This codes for CASSLETAEAQPQHF.

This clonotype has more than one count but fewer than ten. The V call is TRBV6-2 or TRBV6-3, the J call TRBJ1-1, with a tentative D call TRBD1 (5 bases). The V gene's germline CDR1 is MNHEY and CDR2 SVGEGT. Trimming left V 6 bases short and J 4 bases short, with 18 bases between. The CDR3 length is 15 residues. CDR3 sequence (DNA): TGTGCCAGCAGAGCCTTCCTGGGACCGACCACTGAAGCTTTCTTT. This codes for CASRAFLGPTTEAFF.

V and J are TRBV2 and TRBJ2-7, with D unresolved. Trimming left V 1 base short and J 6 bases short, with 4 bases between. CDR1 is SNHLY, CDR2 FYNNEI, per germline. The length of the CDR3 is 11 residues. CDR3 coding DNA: TGTGCCAGCAGTGAAGTGATCGAGCAGTACTTC. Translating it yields CASSEVIEQYF.

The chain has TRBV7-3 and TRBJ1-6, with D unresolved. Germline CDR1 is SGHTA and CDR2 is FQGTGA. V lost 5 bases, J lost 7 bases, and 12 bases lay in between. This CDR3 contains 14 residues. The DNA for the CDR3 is TGTGCCAGCAGCACTCGGACGGGAAATTCACCCCTCCACTTT. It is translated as CASSTRTGNSPLHF.

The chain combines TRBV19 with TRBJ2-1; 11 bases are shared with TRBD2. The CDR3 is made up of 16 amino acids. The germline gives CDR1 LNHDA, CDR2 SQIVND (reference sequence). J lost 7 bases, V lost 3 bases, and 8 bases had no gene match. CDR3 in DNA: TGTGCCAGTAGTATGGGGGCTAGCGGGAGGAGGAATGAGCAGTTCTTC. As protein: CASSMGASGRRNEQFF.

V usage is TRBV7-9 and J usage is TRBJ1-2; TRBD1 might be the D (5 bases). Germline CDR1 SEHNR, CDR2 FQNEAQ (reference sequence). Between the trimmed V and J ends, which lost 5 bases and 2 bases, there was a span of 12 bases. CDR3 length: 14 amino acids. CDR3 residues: CASSPGGVNYGYTF. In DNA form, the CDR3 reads TGTGCCAGCAGCCCCGGAGGGGTGAACTATGGCTACACCTTC.

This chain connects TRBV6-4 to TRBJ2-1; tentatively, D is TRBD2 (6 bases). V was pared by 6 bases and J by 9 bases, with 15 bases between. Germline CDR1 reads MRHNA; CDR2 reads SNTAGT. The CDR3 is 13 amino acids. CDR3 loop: CASSVEGRGEQFF. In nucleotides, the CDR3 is TGTGCCAGCAGCGTGGAGGGCCGGGGTGAGCAGTTCTTC.